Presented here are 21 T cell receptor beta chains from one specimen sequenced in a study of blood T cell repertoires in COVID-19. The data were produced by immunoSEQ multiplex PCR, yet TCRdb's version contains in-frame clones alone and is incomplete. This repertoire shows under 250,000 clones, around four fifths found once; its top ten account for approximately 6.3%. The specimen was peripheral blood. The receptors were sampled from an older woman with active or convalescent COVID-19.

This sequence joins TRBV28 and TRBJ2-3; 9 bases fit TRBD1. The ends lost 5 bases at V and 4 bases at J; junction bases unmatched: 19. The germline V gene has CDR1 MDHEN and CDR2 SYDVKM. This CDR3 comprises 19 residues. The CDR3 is CASSRGQGRQKQTPDTQYF. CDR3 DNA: TGTGCCAGCAGTCGGGGACAGGGCCGGCAGAAGCAAACCCCAGATACGCAGTATTTT.

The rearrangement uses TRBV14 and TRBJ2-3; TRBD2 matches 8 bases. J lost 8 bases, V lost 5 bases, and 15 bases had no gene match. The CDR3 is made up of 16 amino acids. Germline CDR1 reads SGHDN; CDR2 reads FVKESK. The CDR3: CASSNTAAGGTGTQYF. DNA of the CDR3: TGTGCCAGCAGCAACACAGCGGCGGGAGGCACCGGTACGCAGTATTTT.

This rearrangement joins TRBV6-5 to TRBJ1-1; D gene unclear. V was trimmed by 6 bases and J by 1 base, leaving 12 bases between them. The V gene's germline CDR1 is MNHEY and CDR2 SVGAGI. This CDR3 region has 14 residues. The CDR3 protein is CASSNRGTNTEAFF. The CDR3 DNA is TGTGCCAGCAGCAACCGGGGAACGAACACTGAAGCTTTCTTT.

The CDR3 sequence is CASSDRGLNTEAFF. The CDR3 DNA is TGTGCCAGCAGTGACAGGGGGCTGAACACTGAAGCTTTCTTT. The chain employs TRBV2 and TRBJ1-1, with 8 bases matching TRBD1. The CDR3 loop spans 14 amino acids. Per the germline V gene, CDR1 is SNHLY and CDR2 is FYNNEI. Trimming removed 3 bases from V and 0 bases from J; junction bases left unmatched: 0.

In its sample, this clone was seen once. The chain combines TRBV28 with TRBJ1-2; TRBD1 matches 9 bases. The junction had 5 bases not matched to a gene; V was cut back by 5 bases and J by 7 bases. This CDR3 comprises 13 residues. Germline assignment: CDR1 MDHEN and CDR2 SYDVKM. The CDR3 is CASSLQGALGYTF. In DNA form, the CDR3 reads TGTGCCAGCAGTCTACAGGGGGCCCTTGGCTACACCTTC.

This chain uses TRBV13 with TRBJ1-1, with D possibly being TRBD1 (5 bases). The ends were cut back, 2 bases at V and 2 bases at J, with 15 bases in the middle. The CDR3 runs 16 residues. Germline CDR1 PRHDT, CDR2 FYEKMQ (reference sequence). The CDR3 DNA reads TGTGCCAGCAGCTTAAACGGGCGGGGACGAAACACTGAAGCTTTCTTT. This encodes CASSLNGRGRNTEAFF.

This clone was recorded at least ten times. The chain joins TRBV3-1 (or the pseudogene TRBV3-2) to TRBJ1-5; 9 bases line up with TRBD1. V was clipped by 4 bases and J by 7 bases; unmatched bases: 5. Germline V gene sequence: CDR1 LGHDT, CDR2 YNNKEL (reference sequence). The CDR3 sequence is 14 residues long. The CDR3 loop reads CASSLGTGKQPQHF. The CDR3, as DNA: TGTGCCAGCAGCCTAGGGACAGGGAAACAGCCCCAGCATTTT.

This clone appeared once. The CDR3 nucleotides read TGTGCCAGCAGTTTATGGCGGGACAGCGGGAATGAGCAGTTCTTC. Its translation is CASSLWRDSGNEQFF. The chain has TRBV27 and TRBJ2-1, with a weak D call TRBD1 (7 bases). V lost 1 base, J lost 7 bases, and 14 bases lay in between. Germline V gene sequence: CDR1 MNHEY, CDR2 SMNVEV (reference sequence). The CDR3 length is 15 residues.

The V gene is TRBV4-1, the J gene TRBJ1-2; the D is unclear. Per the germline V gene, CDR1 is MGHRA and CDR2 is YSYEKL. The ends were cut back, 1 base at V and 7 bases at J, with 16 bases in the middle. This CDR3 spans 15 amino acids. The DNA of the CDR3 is TGCGCCAGCAGCCAAGTCTTGTTAGCCGCGGGTGGCTACACCTTC. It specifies CASSQVLLAAGGYTF.

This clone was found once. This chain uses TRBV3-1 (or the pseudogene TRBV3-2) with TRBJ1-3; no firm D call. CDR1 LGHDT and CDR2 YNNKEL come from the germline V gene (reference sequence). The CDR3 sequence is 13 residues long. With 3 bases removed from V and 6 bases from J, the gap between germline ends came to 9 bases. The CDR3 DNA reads TGTGCCAGCAGCCAGGTGACTGAAAACACCATATATTTT. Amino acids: CASSQVTENTIYF.

The CDR3 spells CATKTDRGQVDTQYF. Written as DNA, the CDR3 is TGTGCCACCAAAACAGACAGGGGGCAAGTAGATACGCAGTATTTT. This chain connects TRBV2 to TRBJ2-3; 10 nucleotides agree with TRBD1. The CDR3 consists of 15 residues. The junction had 12 bases not matched to a gene; V was cut back by 10 bases and J by 5 bases. The germline CDR1 and CDR2 sequences are SNHLY and FYNNEI.

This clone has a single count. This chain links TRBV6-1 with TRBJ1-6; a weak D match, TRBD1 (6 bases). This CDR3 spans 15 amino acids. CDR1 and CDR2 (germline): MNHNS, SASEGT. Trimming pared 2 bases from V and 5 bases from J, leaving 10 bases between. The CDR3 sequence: CASSERGGNNSPLHF. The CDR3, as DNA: TGTGCCAGCAGTGAAAGGGGGGGGAATAATTCACCCCTCCACTTT.

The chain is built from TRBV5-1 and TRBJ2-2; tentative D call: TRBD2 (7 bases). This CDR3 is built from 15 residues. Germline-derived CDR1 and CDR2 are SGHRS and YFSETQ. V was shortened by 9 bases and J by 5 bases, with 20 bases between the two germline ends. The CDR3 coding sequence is TGCGCCACCATGAAGGGGGGGGGCGAGACCGGGGAGCTGTTTTTT. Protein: CATMKGGGETGELFF.

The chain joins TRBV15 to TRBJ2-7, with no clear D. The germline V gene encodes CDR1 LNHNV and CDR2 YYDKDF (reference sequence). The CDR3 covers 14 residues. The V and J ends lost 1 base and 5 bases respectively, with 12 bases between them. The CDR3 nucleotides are TGTGCCACCAGCAGAGCTAGGTTCAGCCACGAGCAGTACTTC. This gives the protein CATSRARFSHEQYF.

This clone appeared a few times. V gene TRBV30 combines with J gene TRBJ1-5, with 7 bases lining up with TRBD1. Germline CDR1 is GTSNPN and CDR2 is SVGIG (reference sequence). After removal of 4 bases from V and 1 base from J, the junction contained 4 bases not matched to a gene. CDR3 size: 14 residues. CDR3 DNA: TGTGCCTGGAACAGGGGATTGAGCAATCAGCCCCAGCATTTT. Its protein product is CAWNRGLSNQPQHF. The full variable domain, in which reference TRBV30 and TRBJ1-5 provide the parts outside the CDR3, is SQTIHQWPATLVQPVGSPLSLECTVEGTSNPNLYWYRQAAGRGLQLLFYSVGIGQISSEVPQNLSASRPQDRQFILSSKKLLLSDSGFYLCAWNRGLSNQPQHFGDGTRLSIL.

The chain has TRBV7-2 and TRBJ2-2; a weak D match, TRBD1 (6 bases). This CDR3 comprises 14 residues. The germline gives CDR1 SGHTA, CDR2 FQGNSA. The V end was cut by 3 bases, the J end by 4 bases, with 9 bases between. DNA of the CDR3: TGTGCCAGCAGCTTTTCAGGGGTCACCGGGGAGCTGTTTTTT. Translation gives CASSFSGVTGELFF.

The DNA for the CDR3 is TGTGCCAGCAGTGAGACAGGGGGCAGCGGCTACACCTTC. The encoded protein is CASSETGGSGYTF. The chain recombines TRBV2 with TRBJ1-2; 10 positions agree with TRBD1. The CDR3 covers 13 residues. Trimming removed 3 bases from V and 8 bases from J; junction bases left unmatched: 3. Germline V gene sequence: CDR1 SNHLY, CDR2 FYNNEI. The full variable domain, in which reference TRBV2 and TRBJ1-2 provide the parts outside the CDR3, is EPEVTQTPSHQVTQMGQEVILRCVPISNHLYFYWYRQILGQKVEFLVSFYNNEISEKSEIFDDQFSVERPDGSNFTLKIRSTKLEDSAMYFCASSETGGSGYTFGSGTRLTVV.

In DNA form, the CDR3 reads TGTGCCAGCAGTAACCAGACAACCCTCTATGGCTACACCTTC. It specifies CASSNQTTLYGYTF. The chain uses TRBV28 and TRBJ1-2; D is ambiguous. With 5 bases removed from V and 4 bases from J, the gap between germline ends came to 14 bases. Looked up from germline, CDR1 is MDHEN and CDR2 is SYDVKM. This CDR3 has 14 residues.

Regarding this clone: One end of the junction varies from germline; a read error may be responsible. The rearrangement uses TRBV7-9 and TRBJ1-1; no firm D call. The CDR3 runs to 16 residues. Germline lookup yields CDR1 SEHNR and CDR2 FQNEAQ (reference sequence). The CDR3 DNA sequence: TGTGCCAGCAGCGTAGCGTTGAGGTCGGTGGACACTGAAGCTTTCTTT. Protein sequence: CASSVALRSVDTEAFF.

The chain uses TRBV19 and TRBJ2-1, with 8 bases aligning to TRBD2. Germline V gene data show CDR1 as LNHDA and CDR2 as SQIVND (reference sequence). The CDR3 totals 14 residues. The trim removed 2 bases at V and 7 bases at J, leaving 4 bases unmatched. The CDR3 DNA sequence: TGTGCCAGTAGTATATCGGGGGGGGTGAATGAGCAGTTCTTC. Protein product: CASSISGGVNEQFF.

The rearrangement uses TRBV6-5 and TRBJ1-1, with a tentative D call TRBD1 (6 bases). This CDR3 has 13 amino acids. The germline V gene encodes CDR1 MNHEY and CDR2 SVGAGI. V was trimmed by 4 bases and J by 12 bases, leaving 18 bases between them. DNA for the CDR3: TGTGCCAGCAGTTTAAACCAGGGTGACAGGCCTTTCTTT. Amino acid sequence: CASSLNQGDRPFF.